The T cell receptor (beta chain) described here comes from a study of CD8+ T cells in alopecia areata. CDR1 SQVTM and CDR2 ANQGSEA come from the germline V gene. Trimming cost V 7 bases and J 2 bases; bases outside gene matches: 12. The CDR3 has 15 residues. Specified treatment: oral pan-JAK inhibitor, 5-10 mg twice daily. In each case, RNA was isolated and then reverse transcribed into cDNA as the sequencing template. Assay used: immunoSEQ multiplex PCR; TCRdb lists only in-frame clones, some missing. The data show 150,000 to 200,000 clones, with around 60% seen just once and approximately 1.3% held by the top ten.

The V call is TRBV29-1, the J call TRBJ2-7; 9 nucleotides match TRBD1. The TCR was taken from a human donor with alopecia areata. Sequenced here: CD4+ T cells sorted from blood, sampled around week 50, from a patient treated with tofacitinib. CDR3 DNA sequence: TGCAGCGCTCAGTCCTTGGGGACAGGGCCCTACGAGCAGTACTTC. This gives the protein CSAQSLGTGPYEQYF.